Below, 14 T cell receptor beta chains from the same sample are listed, as sequenced in a study of blood T cells in healthy people across ages. The second PCR ran about 6 to 11 cycles with a sample-barcoded 5' primer and J-beta primers. TCRdb re-called the 5' RACE reads through MiXCR, storing one row per CDR3 protein. The table records around 600,000 distinct CDR3 sequences, around half of them present only once. The sample consisted of blood. These receptors originate from a man of 80 years or more in good health.

This clonotype was picked up many times. The chain uses TRBV5-1 and TRBJ1-6; 9 positions match TRBD1. The CDR3 runs to 17 residues. V trimming: 0 bases; J trimming: 7 bases; junction bases outside the gene matches: 8. Per germline, CDR1 SGHRS and CDR2 YFSETQ. The CDR3 protein is CASSLAQGAGKNSPLHF. CDR3 bases: TGCGCCAGCAGCTTGGCACAGGGGGCAGGAAAGAATTCACCCCTCCACTTT.

The gene calls are TRBV7-3 and TRBJ2-7, with 7 bases that match TRBD2. Germline values: CDR1 SGHTA, CDR2 FQGTGA. The CDR3 consists of 13 residues. V shed 5 bases, J shed 6 bases, and the junction held 7 bases outside the gene matches. Here the CDR3 reads CASSRGLDTEQYF. The CDR3 DNA is TGTGCCAGCAGCCGTGGACTAGATACCGAGCAGTACTTC.

This chain's CDR3 is CASSLFGGTGIISNQPQHF. The CDR3 region has the DNA TGTGCCAGCAGTCTCTTTGGGGGGACAGGGATAATTTCTAATCAGCCCCAGCATTTT. The chain carries TRBV12-3 or TRBV12-4 and TRBJ1-5, with 9 positions matching TRBD1. The V segment lost 5 bases and the J segment 4 bases; nucleotides outside the gene matches: 18. This CDR3 is 19 amino acids long.

The rearrangement joins TRBV12-3 or TRBV12-4 to TRBJ2-1; D perhaps matches TRBD2 (6 bases). This CDR3 comprises 12 residues. The ends were cut back, 6 bases at V and 10 bases at J, with 13 bases in the middle. The CDR3 sequence: CASRVIGGEQFF. The CDR3 nucleotides are TGTGCCAGCAGAGTAATCGGGGGAGAGCAGTTCTTC.

This clonotype was seen a handful of times. This chain connects TRBV20-1 to TRBJ2-5, with no clear D. The V end lost 6 bases, the J end lost 5 bases, and 10 bases lay between the germline ends. The CDR3 runs 11 residues. Germline CDR1 is DFQATT and CDR2 is SNEGSKA (reference sequence). The CDR3 spells CSARPRETQYF. The CDR3 DNA reads as TGCAGTGCCAGGCCGAGGGAGACCCAGTACTTC.

The chain employs TRBV4-2 and TRBJ2-6, with 11 bases matching TRBD2. CDR1 LGHNA and CDR2 YNFKEQ come from the germline V gene. The CDR3 is 18 residues long. With 4 bases clipped from V and 0 bases from J, the junction kept 5 bases outside the gene matches. CDR3 region: CASSLGLADISGANVLTF. The CDR3 coding sequence is TGTGCCAGCAGCCTGGGACTAGCGGATATCTCTGGGGCCAACGTCCTGACTTTC.

This clonotype was counted between two and nine times. The DNA for the CDR3 is TGTGCCAGCAGTCCCGAGGGATGGCCCTATGGCTACACCTTC. Translating gives CASSPEGWPYGYTF. This chain links TRBV27 with TRBJ1-2; D not certain. The CDR3 is made up of 14 amino acids. Per the germline V gene, CDR1 is MNHEY and CDR2 is SMNVEV (reference sequence). V was cut by 5 bases and J by 4 bases, with 14 bases left in between.

The chain links TRBV15 to TRBJ2-1; TRBD2 agrees at 11 bases. The J segment lost 8 bases and the V segment lost 0 bases, leaving 6 bases of the junction unmatched. This CDR3 comprises 16 residues. CDR1 and CDR2 (germline): LNHNV, YYDKDF (reference sequence). CDR3 in amino acids: CATSRDLAGGGDEQFF. In DNA form, the CDR3 reads TGTGCCACCAGCAGAGATCTAGCGGGGGGAGGAGATGAGCAGTTCTTC.

This clonotype appeared a few times. V is TRBV3-1 and J is TRBJ2-5; TRBD2 agrees at 8 bases. Germline assignment: CDR1 LGHDT and CDR2 YNNKEL (reference sequence). The V and J ends lost 0 bases and 1 base, in that order; junction bases with no gene match: 1. The CDR3 is 15 amino acids. The CDR3 nucleotides are TGTGCCAGCAGCCAAGATCTAGCGGGCCAAGAGACCCAGTACTTC. This translates into CASSQDLAGQETQYF.

This clonotype was detected only a few times. CDR3 nucleotide sequence: TGTGCCAGCAGCCTCGGGACATCAGGAGGCTATGGCTACACCTTC. It is translated as CASSLGTSGGYGYTF. The chain employs TRBV3-1 and TRBJ1-2; possibly TRBD1 for D (6 bases). V lost 4 bases, J lost 4 bases, and 16 bases lay in between. The CDR3 spans 15 residues. CDR1 and CDR2 (germline): LGHDT, YNNKEL (reference sequence). Looking up the rest from reference TRBV3-1 and TRBJ1-2 gives the full variable domain: DTAVSQTPKYLVTQMGNDKSIKCEQNLGHDTMYWYKQDSKKFLKIMFSYNNKELIINETVPNRFSPKSPDKAHLNLHINSLELGDSAVYFCASSLGTSGGYGYTFGSGTRLTVV.

The V call is TRBV20-1, the J call TRBJ2-1; 7 bases are a match to TRBD2. CDR1 is DFQATT, CDR2 SNEGSKA, per germline (reference sequence). CDR3 length: 12 amino acids. With 6 bases clipped from V and 6 bases from J, the junction kept 5 bases outside the gene matches. The CDR3 DNA sequence: TGCAGTGCCAGCGCGGGGGTCAATGAGCAGTTCTTC. Translated, it gives CSASAGVNEQFF.

This chain joins TRBV7-2 and TRBJ2-3; D ambiguous. The germline V gene encodes CDR1 SGHTA and CDR2 FQGNSA. CDR3 length: 14 residues. The germline V and J ends were trimmed by 5 bases and 1 base, with 10 bases remaining between them. The CDR3 DNA sequence: TGTGCCAGCAGCCCCCAGGCCCGCACAGATACGCAGTATTTT. It specifies CASSPQARTDTQYF.

The V and J genes are TRBV6-1 and TRBJ1-4; D may be TRBD1 (5 bases). Germline V gives CDR1 MNHNS, CDR2 SASEGT. V was clipped by 4 bases and J by 0 bases, with 9 bases between them. The CDR3 consists of 15 residues. The CDR3 nucleotides read TGTGCCAGCAGTGGGGGGGACGCAACTAATGAAAAACTGTTTTTT. Translating gives CASSGGDATNEKLFF.

The chain's CDR3 is CASSLGSGGTQYF. In nucleotides, the CDR3 is TGCGCCAGCAGCTTGGGCTCCGGGGGAACGCAGTATTTT. The chain joins TRBV5-1 to TRBJ2-3, with D possibly TRBD2 on 6 matching bases. CDR3 length: 13 residues. Germline lookup yields CDR1 SGHRS and CDR2 YFSETQ. Trimming removed 0 bases from V and 9 bases from J, with 11 bases in between.